The 23 T cell receptor beta chains listed next were all sequenced from one sample in a study of cytomegalovirus exposure and HLA in healthy donors (TCRdb year 2017). Libraries were built with the immunoSEQ multiplex PCR assay. For the multiplex PCR, a mixture combining 60 forward primers for TCR Vbeta segments and 13 reverse primers for TCR Jbeta segments was used. This is the immuneACCESS table as TCRdb keeps it, with only in-frame sequences that have V and J called. A part of the clones is gone; compared with another copy, unresolved V genes explain less than half, and the rest is unexplained. In all, the sample holds around 78,000 clones, and over 70% of those were seen once. Approximately 1% of the sample lies in the top ten. What was sequenced was PBMCs. These receptors were taken from a male donor in good health and CMV-seronegative.

V gene TRBV6-1 combines with J gene TRBJ2-1; no definite D call. Trimming left V 4 bases short and J 0 bases short, with 10 bases between. This CDR3 has 15 amino acids. In germline, CDR1 is MNHNS, CDR2 SASEGT. The CDR3 spells CASSVRESSYNEQFF. DNA of the CDR3: TGTGCCAGCAGTGTTCGCGAGAGCTCCTACAATGAGCAGTTCTTC.

The chain uses TRBV6-5 and TRBJ2-7; 9 nucleotides agree with TRBD2. J gave up 3 bases and V 0 bases, and 3 bases lay outside the gene matches. Germline V gene sequence: CDR1 MNHEY, CDR2 SVGAGI. The CDR3 is 15 residues long. The DNA for the CDR3 is TGTGCCAGCAGTTACTCGATTAGCGGGAGCTACGAGCAGTACTTC. This encodes CASSYSISGSYEQYF.

V gene TRBV29-1 combines with J gene TRBJ2-2; D is unclear. The CDR3 is 13 residues long. Per the germline V gene, CDR1 is SQVTM and CDR2 is ANQGSEA. V dropped 4 bases and J dropped 8 bases, with 14 bases sitting between them. CDR3 sequence: CSVVVRGRGELFF. The CDR3 DNA follows: TGCAGCGTTGTAGTGAGAGGAAGAGGGGAGCTGTTTTTT.

This clone was seen only a few times. The V and J genes are TRBV28 and TRBJ2-1, with 8 bases that match TRBD1. This CDR3 region has 14 residues. Germline CDR1 and CDR2: MDHEN and SYDVKM. Losses at the gene ends were 5 bases for V and 3 bases for J; bases not matched to a gene: 3. In DNA, the CDR3 is TGTGCCAGCAGTGCCGGGACAGGCTACAATGAGCAGTTCTTC. The encoded protein is CASSAGTGYNEQFF.

The chain recombines TRBV7-8 with TRBJ1-4, with D perhaps matching TRBD1 (5 bases). The CDR3 length is 16 residues. Germline V CDR1 and CDR2: SGHVS, FQNEAQ. V shed 4 bases and J shed 7 bases, with 19 bases lying between them. The chain's CDR3 is CASSSGPGGLREKLFF. CDR3 sequence (DNA): TGTGCCAGCAGCTCCGGCCCCGGGGGTCTTCGTGAAAAACTGTTTTTT. The full variable domain, with the rest looked up from reference TRBV7-8 and TRBJ1-4, is GAGVSQSPRYKVAKRGQDVALRCDPISGHVSLFWYQQALGQGPEFLTYFQNEAQLDKSGLPSDRFFAERPEGSVSTLKIQRTQQEDSAVYLCASSSGPGGLREKLFFGSGTQLSVL.

CDR3 amino acids: CASSQDELAGGGEQFF. In DNA, the CDR3 is TGTGCCAGCAGCCAAGACGAGTTAGCGGGAGGGGGTGAGCAGTTCTTC. The chain recombines TRBV14 with TRBJ2-1, with 11 bases identical to TRBD2. Germline assignment: CDR1 SGHDN and CDR2 FVKESK. After removal of 0 bases from V and 9 bases from J, the junction contained 7 bases not matched to a gene. The CDR3 spans 16 residues. The full variable domain, rest sourced from reference TRBV14 and TRBJ2-1, is EAGVTQFPSHSVIEKGQTVTLRCDPISGHDNLYWYRRVMGKEIKFLLHFVKESKQDESGMPNNRFLAERTGGTYSTLKVQPAELEDSGVYFCASSQDELAGGGEQFFGPGTRLTVL.

The rearrangement links TRBV19 to TRBJ1-5, with TRBD1 matching 8 bases. Trimming cost V 4 bases and J 5 bases; bases outside gene matches: 7. This CDR3 spans 15 amino acids. The V gene's germline CDR1 is LNHDA and CDR2 SQIVND (reference sequence). CDR3 sequence reads: CASSTTGAIHQPQHF. CDR3 coding DNA: TGTGCCAGTAGTACGACAGGGGCGATTCATCAGCCCCAGCATTTT.

V is TRBV30 and J is TRBJ1-3; maybe TRBD1 (5 bases). The germline V gene has CDR1 GTSNPN and CDR2 SVGIG (reference sequence). The V end lost 2 bases, the J end lost 0 bases, and 11 bases lay between the germline ends. The CDR3 runs 15 residues. The CDR3 reads CAWSRGTSSGNTIYF. CDR3 DNA: TGTGCCTGGAGTCGGGGGACCAGCTCTGGAAACACCATATATTTT.

In its sample, this clone was seen once. The chain carries TRBV7-9 and TRBJ2-3, with 15 bases fitting TRBD2. The V segment lost 5 bases and the J segment 7 bases; nucleotides outside the gene matches: 4. The germline V gene encodes CDR1 SEHNR and CDR2 FQNEAQ (reference sequence). This CDR3 comprises 15 residues. As DNA, the CDR3 is TGTGCCAGCAGCCCGGGGACTAGCGGGGGGAATACGCAGTATTTT. As protein: CASSPGTSGGNTQYF.

This clone was seen only a few times. The chain links TRBV6-6 to TRBJ1-1, with 8 positions matching TRBD1. V lost 5 bases to trimming and J lost 3 bases; unmatched junction nucleotides: 8. CDR3 length: 15 residues. Per germline, CDR1 MNHNY and CDR2 SVGAGI (reference sequence). The CDR3 here is CASSPGQGIDTEAFF. CDR3 DNA sequence: TGTGCCAGCAGTCCCGGACAGGGTATTGACACTGAAGCTTTCTTT.

CDR3 sequence: CAISGRAGNGYTF. For the CDR3, the DNA is TGTGCCATCAGTGGAAGGGCAGGGAATGGCTACACCTTC. The chain has TRBV10-3 and TRBJ1-2; TRBD1 is a possible D gene (5 bases). The CDR3 covers 13 residues. Germline V gene sequence: CDR1 ENHRY, CDR2 SYGVKD. Trimming stripped 4 bases from V and 6 bases from J, with 12 bases between.

V usage is TRBV7-9 and J usage is TRBJ1-4, with D possibly matching TRBD1 (6 bases). This CDR3 has 15 residues. V lost 0 bases and J 10 bases, leaving 15 bases between the germline ends. Germline loops: CDR1 SEHNR, CDR2 FQNEAQ (reference sequence). DNA for the CDR3: TGTGCCAGCAGCTTAGCGGACAGACCTACCCGAAAACTGTTTTTT. This codes for CASSLADRPTRKLFF.

CDR3 in DNA: TGCGCCAGCAGCCACAAGGGGGACAGGGGGTTGAACACTGAAGCTTTCTTT. This encodes CASSHKGDRGLNTEAFF. This chain links TRBV4-1 with TRBJ1-1; 11 bases are shared with TRBD1. V lost 3 bases to trimming and J lost 0 bases; unmatched junction nucleotides: 6. The CDR3 extends over 17 amino acids. Germline V lookup: CDR1 MGHRA, CDR2 YSYEKL.

This clone appeared once. The V call is TRBV19, the J call TRBJ1-5; D perhaps matches TRBD1 (6 bases). Deletions cut 1 base from V and 7 bases from J, with 14 bases between. The CDR3 is made up of 15 amino acids. Germline-derived CDR1 and CDR2 are LNHDA and SQIVND (reference sequence). The CDR3 coding sequence is TGTGCCAGTAGTATAGGGGGGCAGGGGAACCAGCCCCAGCATTTT. It codes for CASSIGGQGNQPQHF.

This chain connects TRBV27 to TRBJ2-7; 7 bases are shared with TRBD1. The V gene end was trimmed by 3 bases and the J gene end by 3 bases; junction bases not matched to a gene: 2. This CDR3 is 13 amino acids long. In germline, CDR1 is MNHEY, CDR2 SMNVEV (reference sequence). The CDR3 here is CASSFTGVYEQYF. The CDR3 DNA is TGTGCCAGCAGTTTTACAGGGGTCTACGAGCAGTACTTC.

The V gene is TRBV19, the J gene TRBJ2-3, with TRBD1 matching over 9 bases. The V gene end was trimmed by 3 bases and the J gene end by 2 bases; junction bases not matched to a gene: 12. Germline CDR1 and CDR2: LNHDA and SQIVND (reference sequence). This CDR3 spans 18 amino acids. CDR3 sequence reads: CASSMPPIGTGLTDTQYF. The CDR3 DNA follows: TGTGCCAGTAGTATGCCCCCCATCGGGACAGGGCTCACAGATACGCAGTATTTT.

The V and J genes are TRBV5-1 and TRBJ2-1; D perhaps matches TRBD2 (5 bases). Germline V gives CDR1 SGHRS, CDR2 YFSETQ. Trimming took off 6 bases at V and 3 bases at J, with 13 bases between the two ends. The CDR3 runs 14 residues. CDR3 sequence reads: CASNKEGNYNEQFF. The CDR3 DNA is TGCGCCAGCAATAAAGAGGGAAACTACAATGAGCAGTTCTTC.

The CDR3 region has the DNA TGTGCCAGCAGAACACCGGGACTAGCGGGAGATAGCTCCTACAATGAGCAGTTCTTC. As protein: CASRTPGLAGDSSYNEQFF. This chain uses TRBV27 with TRBJ2-1; TRBD2 matches at 14 bases. V lost 6 bases and J lost 0; bases outside the gene matches: 10. Per the germline V gene, CDR1 is MNHEY and CDR2 is SMNVEV (reference sequence). The CDR3 spans 19 residues.

The chain couples TRBV7-2 to TRBJ2-7, with 12 bases fitting TRBD2. The V gene end was trimmed by 5 bases and the J gene end by 5 bases; junction bases not matched to a gene: 7. The CDR3 spans 15 residues. The germline gives CDR1 SGHTA, CDR2 FQGNSA. CDR3 residues: CASSPTSGRGNEQYF. CDR3 DNA: TGTGCCAGCAGCCCGACTAGCGGGAGAGGGAACGAGCAGTACTTC.

The chain uses TRBV28 and TRBJ2-5; TRBD2 matches at 7 bases. V shed 3 bases and J 7 bases; nucleotides not matched to a gene: 11. This CDR3 has 15 amino acids. Germline values: CDR1 MDHEN, CDR2 SYDVKM. DNA of the CDR3: TGTGCCAGCAGTTTTCATGGGGGGGGTCCGGGGACCCAGTACTTC. Its translation: CASSFHGGGPGTQYF.

This clone showed up just a few times. CDR3 in amino acids: CASSPQTGQGSPLSTDTQYF. The CDR3, as DNA: TGTGCCAGCTCCCCCCAAACCGGACAGGGGTCCCCTCTCTCAACAGATACGCAGTATTTT. The V call is TRBV18, the J call TRBJ2-3, with 9 bases fitting TRBD1. The trim removed 6 bases at V and 3 bases at J, leaving 22 bases unmatched. The CDR3 is 20 residues long. The germline V gene encodes CDR1 KGHSH and CDR2 LQKENI.

The genes are TRBV6-5 and TRBJ2-5, with 8 bases aligning to TRBD2. The CDR3 is 14 residues long. The V gene's germline CDR1 is MNHEY and CDR2 SVGAGI. Trimming took 2 bases from V and 14 from J; bases not matched to a gene: 13. DNA of the CDR3: TGTGCCAGCAGTTACACTACTGGGGCGGGAGGCGCCTACTTC. This codes for CASSYTTGAGGAYF.

This chain links TRBV25-1 with TRBJ2-7, with a weak D call TRBD2 (5 bases). CDR1 MGHDK and CDR2 SYGVNS come from the germline V gene. The CDR3 contains 11 residues. Trimming took off 6 bases at V and 6 bases at J, with 9 bases between the two ends. CDR3 nucleotides: TGTGCCAGCAGCGGGGTATGCGAGCAGTACTTC. The encoded protein is CASSGVCEQYF.